The sequence of this TCR beta chain was determined in a study of blood T cells in healthy people across ages. Findings of the study overall: Donor CMV status, an unknown factor, possibly confounded changes in expanded clonotypes. It was not possible, with unsorted PBMCs, to conclusively compare naive and antigen-experienced cells. One million T cells yielded diversity estimates that were considered underestimates.

This clonotype appeared once. Antigen unknown. Primed by a sample-barcoded 5' primer and a J-beta primer mix, a second PCR proceeded for 7 to 11 cycles. A 12-random-nucleotide template-switch adaptor tagged each cDNA molecule. TCRdb independently ran MiXCR on the 5' RACE reads; one entry per CDR3 protein. The table includes 650,000 to 900,000 distinct CDR3 sequences, 55% to 65% detected once. The CDR3 contains 15 residues. Germline V lookup: CDR1 SGHTA, CDR2 FQGNSA. The ends lost 3 bases at V and 1 base at J; junction bases unmatched: 2. This receptor was identified in a young man in good health. The chain employs TRBV7-2 and TRBJ2-7; 11 bases agree with TRBD2. Input material: blood. This CDR3 is CASSFGTSGSYEQYF. In DNA, the CDR3 is TGTGCCAGCAGCTTCGGGACTAGCGGATCCTACGAGCAGTACTTC.